A selection of T cell receptor beta chains follows, all from one sample in a study of cytotoxic CD8 clonotypes in ibrutinib-treated CLL. Generated by immunoSEQ multiplex PCR, the TCRdb table keeps only in-frame clones and is missing some. Counted here are 200,000 to 250,000 clones, 79% occurring once; the ten biggest clones make up 9.5% to 12%. This specimen was PBMCs, taken after 12 months of ibrutinib treatment. The source is a human donor with chronic lymphocytic leukemia. The CDR3 runs from the conserved cysteine through the conserved F or W. Fields, in order: D gene, clone size, V gene, J gene, CDR3 protein, CDR3 DNA. A D gene is named only where the DNA matches it firmly. Expanded clones get a size class; other rows say once, few or many, or leave the size out.

D: TRBD2; size: -; V: TRBV6-1; J: TRBJ2-1; CDR3: CASSETSGGPDEQFF; DNA: TGTGCCAGCAGTGAAACTAGCGGGGGTCCCGATGAGCAGTTCTTC
D: -; size: -; V: TRBV28; J: TRBJ1-1; CDR3: CASSFGGLYTEAFF; DNA: TGTGCCAGCAGTTTCGGGGGGCTCTACACTGAAGCTTTCTTT
D: -; size: -; V: TRBV18; J: TRBJ2-5; CDR3: CASSPSGQETQYF; DNA: TGTGCCAGCTCACCGTCGGGTCAAGAGACCCAGTACTTC
D: TRBD2; size: once; V: TRBV9; J: TRBJ2-3; CDR3: CASSVEPEGGSTQYF; DNA: TGTGCCAGCAGCGTAGAACCGGAGGGAGGGAGTACGCAGTATTTT
D: TRBD1; size: -; V: TRBV29-1; J: TRBJ2-2; CDR3: CSVRDRENTGELFF; DNA: TGCAGCGTCCGGGACAGGGAGAACACCGGGGAGCTGTTTTTT
D: -; size: few; V: TRBV29-1; J: TRBJ1-1; CDR3: CSVSFMNTEAFF; DNA: TGCAGCGTGTCCTTTATGAACACTGAAGCTTTCTTT
D: -; size: once; V: TRBV7-9; J: TRBJ1-1; CDR3: CASSLPDDEAFF; DNA: TGTGCCAGCAGCTTGCCGGATGATGAAGCTTTCTTT
D: -; size: -; V: TRBV2; J: TRBJ2-3; CDR3: CASSGTDPITDTQYF; DNA: TGTGCCAGCAGTGGAACCGACCCAATAACAGATACGCAGTATTTT
D: TRBD1; size: -; V: TRBV5-1; J: TRBJ2-7; CDR3: CASSQGQSYEQYF; DNA: TGCGCCAGCAGCCAGGGACAGAGCTACGAGCAGTACTTC
D: -; size: -; V: TRBV7-6; J: TRBJ2-3; CDR3: CASSLDSGGTDTQYF; DNA: TGTGCCAGCAGCTTAGATAGCGGTGGCACAGATACGCAGTATTTT
D: -; size: -; V: TRBV18; J: TRBJ2-5; CDR3: CASSPPVVETQYF; DNA: TGTGCCAGCTCACCACCAGTTGTGGAGACCCAGTACTTC
D: TRBD2; size: many; V: TRBV25-1; J: TRBJ2-1; CDR3: CASRGLAVPMGSYNEQFF; DNA: TGTGCCAGCAGGGGCCTAGCGGTCCCGATGGGGTCCTACAATGAGCAGTTCTTC
D: TRBD2; size: -; V: TRBV9; J: TRBJ2-5; CDR3: CASSPWGGETQYF; DNA: TGTGCCAGCAGCCCCTGGGGGGGAGAGACCCAGTACTTC
D: -; size: -; V: TRBV30; J: TRBJ2-7; CDR3: CAWRPAAMLREQYF; DNA: TGTGCCTGGAGGCCGGCGGCAATGTTACGAGAGCAGTACTTC
D: -; size: once; V: TRBV2; J: TRBJ2-7; CDR3: CASSPVFYEQYF; DNA: TGTGCCAGCAGTCCCGTTTTTTACGAGCAGTACTTC
D: -; size: few; V: TRBV19; J: TRBJ2-7; CDR3: CASSPKLRNWEQYF; DNA: TGTGCCAGTAGTCCTAAGTTGCGGAATTGGGAGCAGTACTTC
D: -; size: -; V: TRBV4-1; J: TRBJ2-2; CDR3: CASSQVKAVNTGELFF; DNA: TGCGCCAGCAGCCAAGTGAAAGCGGTGAACACCGGGGAGCTGTTTTTT
D: -; size: -; V: TRBV2; J: TRBJ2-7; CDR3: CASSVAGEQYF; DNA: TGTGCCAGCAGTGTGGCAGGCGAGCAGTACTTC
D: -; size: -; V: TRBV27; J: TRBJ2-7; CDR3: CASSSLQRAGPPSYEQYF; DNA: TGTGCCAGCAGTTCCCTTCAGAGGGCAGGCCCCCCCTCCTACGAGCAGTACTTC
D: TRBD1; size: -; V: TRBV9; J: TRBJ2-3; CDR3: CASSLNPGQQRTDTQYF; DNA: TGTGCCAGCAGCCTCAACCCGGGACAGCAGAGGACAGATACGCAGTATTTT
D: -; size: -; V: TRBV7-9; J: TRBJ1-5; CDR3: CASSLGRNGAPLGAPQHF; DNA: TGTGCCAGCAGCTTAGGGAGGAATGGGGCGCCGCTCGGGGCGCCCCAGCATTTT
D: TRBD1; size: -; V: TRBV6-5; J: TRBJ2-2; CDR3: CASRTYRGAGELFF; DNA: TGTGCCAGCAGAACCTACAGGGGTGCCGGGGAGCTGTTTTTT
D: -; size: -; V: TRBV6-1; J: TRBJ2-3; CDR3: CASRSLGTQYF; DNA: TGTGCCAGCAGGTCTCTTGGTACGCAGTATTTT
D: -; size: -; V: TRBV11-2; J: TRBJ1-3; CDR3: CASSRPRDTIYF; DNA: TGTGCCAGCAGCCGCCCCCGGGACACCATATATTTT
D: TRBD2; size: -; V: TRBV10-2; J: TRBJ2-7; CDR3: CASSGPWAGGNTGYEQYF; DNA: TGCGCCAGCAGTGGACCATGGGCGGGGGGAAATACAGGCTACGAGCAGTACTTC
D: TRBD1; size: -; V: TRBV4-1; J: TRBJ2-7; CDR3: CASSQGTGGGYEQYF; DNA: TGCGCCAGCAGCCAAGGGACAGGGGGCGGGTACGAGCAGTACTTC
D: -; size: -; V: TRBV19; J: TRBJ1-1; CDR3: CASSPDVRTREAFF; DNA: TGTGCCAGTAGTCCCGATGTCCGGACCCGGGAAGCTTTCTTT
D: TRBD2; size: -; V: TRBV27; J: TRBJ2-7; CDR3: CASSLLAGGGEQYF; DNA: TGTGCCAGCAGTTTGCTAGCGGGAGGGGGGGAGCAGTACTTC
D: -; size: -; V: TRBV7-9; J: TRBJ1-2; CDR3: CASSPGGGRGYTF; DNA: TGTGCCAGCAGCCCTGGGGGGGGAAGAGGCTACACCTTC
D: -; size: -; V: TRBV18; J: TRBJ1-2; CDR3: CASSPPTDSYYGYTF; DNA: TGTGCCAGCTCACCACCGACGGACAGCTACTATGGCTACACCTTC
D: -; size: -; V: TRBV5-1; J: TRBJ2-7; CDR3: CASSPSAGTKNYEQYF; DNA: TGCGCCAGCAGCCCAAGCGCCGGGACAAAGAACTACGAGCAGTACTTC
D: TRBD1; size: -; V: TRBV6-1; J: TRBJ2-5; CDR3: CATADRAPQETQYF; DNA: TGTGCCACCGCGGACAGGGCCCCCCAAGAGACCCAGTACTTC
D: -; size: -; V: TRBV11-3; J: TRBJ2-3; CDR3: CASSLDGATRDTQYF; DNA: TGTGCCAGCAGCTTAGACGGGGCAACAAGGGATACGCAGTATTTT
D: -; size: once; V: TRBV6-5; J: TRBJ1-1; CDR3: CASSYSSGSGTEAFF; DNA: TGTGCCAGCAGTTACTCGAGCGGGTCGGGCACTGAAGCTTTCTTT
D: -; size: -; V: TRBV2; J: TRBJ2-7; CDR3: CASSPSHLRTAKRYEQYF; DNA: TGTGCCAGCAGTCCATCCCACCTCCGGACAGCGAAAAGGTACGAGCAGTACTTC
D: -; size: -; V: TRBV27; J: TRBJ2-7; CDR3: CASSLGGEQYF; DNA: TGTGCCAGCAGTTTAGGAGGCGAGCAGTACTTC
D: -; size: -; V: TRBV30; J: TRBJ1-1; CDR3: CAWSASSTTNTEAFF; DNA: TGTGCCTGGAGTGCCTCGTCCACGACGAACACTGAAGCTTTCTTT
D: -; size: -; V: TRBV11-3; J: TRBJ2-1; CDR3: CASSLDRGEQFF; DNA: TGTGCCAGCAGCTTAGATCGGGGTGAGCAGTTCTTC
D: -; size: few; V: TRBV2; J: TRBJ2-7; CDR3: CASRHRDSYYEQYF; DNA: TGTGCCAGCAGACACAGGGACTCTTACTACGAGCAGTACTTC
D: -; size: -; V: TRBV4-1; J: TRBJ1-1; CDR3: CASSQAGGVAFF; DNA: TGCGCCAGCAGCCAAGCTGGGGGGGTAGCTTTCTTT
D: -; size: -; V: TRBV25-1; J: TRBJ1-3; CDR3: CASSWTRGNTIYF; DNA: TGTGCCAGCAGTTGGACCCGGGGAAACACCATATATTTT
D: -; size: -; V: TRBV18; J: TRBJ1-2; CDR3: CASSPGQGYHSYGYTF; DNA: TGTGCCAGCTCACCAGGGCAGGGATACCATTCCTATGGCTACACCTTC
D: -; size: -; V: TRBV5-1; J: TRBJ2-3; CDR3: CASSSVGAGDTQYF; DNA: TGCGCCAGCAGTTCGGTAGGGGCGGGAGATACGCAGTATTTT
D: TRBD1; size: -; V: TRBV28; J: TRBJ1-1; CDR3: CASSVGTGLNTEAFF; DNA: TGTGCCAGCAGTGTCGGGACAGGACTTAACACTGAAGCTTTCTTT
D: -; size: few; V: TRBV5-8; J: TRBJ1-5; CDR3: CASSLAQPQHF; DNA: TGTGCCAGCAGCTTGGCACAGCCCCAGCATTTT
D: -; size: few; V: TRBV29-1; J: TRBJ1-2; CDR3: CSVGMDYGYTF; DNA: TGCAGCGTTGGGATGGACTATGGCTACACCTTC
D: TRBD2; size: -; V: TRBV6-4; J: TRBJ2-3; CDR3: CASSAVAGGSTDTQYF; DNA: TGTGCCAGCAGTGCCGTAGCGGGAGGCAGCACAGATACGCAGTATTTT
D: -; size: few; V: TRBV5-1; J: TRBJ2-3; CDR3: CASSTSSTDTQYF; DNA: TGCGCCAGCAGCACGTCTAGCACAGATACGCAGTATTTT
D: -; size: few; V: TRBV2; J: TRBJ2-7; CDR3: CASSVRGMGEQYF; DNA: TGTGCCAGCAGTGTGAGGGGAATGGGGGAGCAGTACTTC
D: TRBD1; size: -; V: TRBV4-1; J: TRBJ1-2; CDR3: CASSPRQGAYGYTF; DNA: TGCGCCAGCAGCCCGAGACAGGGCGCCTATGGCTACACCTTC
D: -; size: few; V: TRBV21-1; J: TRBJ1-1; CDR3: CASSKEGGTGDTEAFF; DNA: TGTGCCAGCAGCAAAGAGGGTGGGACAGGAGACACTGAAGCTTTCTTT
D: TRBD1; size: -; V: TRBV30; J: TRBJ1-2; CDR3: CASSRDREGYTF; DNA: TGTGCCAGTTCCCGGGACAGGGAAGGCTACACCTTC
D: -; size: -; V: TRBV19; J: TRBJ2-2; CDR3: CASSISWGGELFF; DNA: TGTGCCAGTAGTATTAGCTGGGGCGGGGAGCTGTTTTTT
D: TRBD1; size: -; V: TRBV15; J: TRBJ1-2; CDR3: CATSRVRGGIDYGYTF; DNA: TGTGCCACCAGCAGAGTCAGGGGGGGAATTGACTATGGCTACACCTTC